The 23 T cell receptor beta chains reported below all come from one sample, sequenced in a study of T cells after yellow fever vaccination. One entry per CDR3 protein results from TCRdb running MiXCR on the 5' RACE reads. The profile shows approximately 300,000 distinct CDR3 sequences, around 7.3% of them singletons. The sequencing used PBMCs, collected roughly 46 days after the first yellow fever vaccination. All receptors derive from a man aged 18 to 29 who received the YFV17D yellow fever vaccine.

There are a few counts of this clonotype. The chain uses TRBV7-2 and TRBJ2-5; a possible D gene is TRBD1 (6 bases). Germline V lookup: CDR1 SGHTA, CDR2 FQGNSA. The ends were cut back, 3 bases at V and 4 bases at J, with 12 bases in the middle. This CDR3 is 14 amino acids long. CDR3 in amino acids: CASSFQQGPETQYF. The DNA of the CDR3 is TGTGCCAGCAGCTTTCAGCAGGGGCCAGAGACCCAGTACTTC. Full variable domain (remainder filled in from reference TRBV7-2 and TRBJ2-5): GAGVSQSPSNKVTEKGKDVELRCDPISGHTALYWYRQSLGQGLEFLIYFQGNSAPDKSGLPSDRFSAERTGGSVSTLTIQRTQQEDSAVYLCASSFQQGPETQYFGPGTRLLVL.

This clonotype occurred many times. In DNA form, the CDR3 reads TGCGCCAGCAGCCAAGCCCTGGACACCTACAATGAGCAGTTCTTC. It yields the protein CASSQALDTYNEQFF. This chain connects TRBV4-1 to TRBJ2-1, with D tentatively TRBD1 (5 bases). CDR1 is MGHRA and CDR2 is YSYEKL in the germline V gene. This CDR3 comprises 15 residues. V dropped 1 base and J dropped 2 bases, with 9 bases sitting between them.

This clonotype was seen many times. The chain employs TRBV7-2 and TRBJ1-2; 7 bases align to TRBD1. Germline V gene lookup returns CDR1 SGHTA and CDR2 FQGNSA. This CDR3 contains 14 residues. V lost 5 bases and J lost 8; bases outside the gene matches: 11. The CDR3 here is CASSPGTDGGGYTF. The CDR3 bases are TGTGCCAGCAGCCCCGGGACAGATGGGGGCGGCTACACCTTC.

The chain combines TRBV25-1 with TRBJ1-5; 7 bases fit TRBD1. Germline assignment: CDR1 MGHDK and CDR2 SYGVNS. This CDR3 spans 13 amino acids. The CDR3 region is CGSDSGGNQPQHF. CDR3 nucleotide sequence: TGTGGCAGTGACTCAGGGGGGAATCAGCCCCAGCATTTT.

The CDR3 loop reads CASSLDRDFYNEQFF. For the CDR3, the DNA is TGTGCCAGCAGCTTAGACAGGGATTTCTACAATGAGCAGTTCTTC. This chain uses TRBV7-7 with TRBJ2-1; D might be TRBD1 (6 bases). Germline assignment: CDR1 SSHAT and CDR2 FNYEAQ (reference sequence). The CDR3 has 15 amino acids. V lost 1 base and J lost 3, with 10 bases in between.

A few counts support this clonotype. The CDR3 region has the DNA TGCGCCAGCAGCCACCGGGGCCAAGAGACCCAGTACTTC. Translation: CASSHRGQETQYF. V and J are TRBV4-1 and TRBJ2-5, with D possibly being TRBD2 (5 bases). There are 13 residues in the CDR3. V was shortened by 3 bases and J by 1 base, with 6 bases between the two germline ends. Germline values: CDR1 MGHRA, CDR2 YSYEKL.

The chain employs TRBV4-3 and TRBJ1-1; D not resolved. The CDR3 has 14 amino acids. Per the germline V gene, CDR1 is LGHNA and CDR2 is YSLEER. V was cut by 5 bases and J by 1 base, with 11 bases left in between. CDR3 DNA sequence: TGCGCCAGCAGCATCACGGGAGCGAACACTGAAGCTTTCTTT. It is translated as CASSITGANTEAFF.

This clonotype was seen repeatedly, ten times or more. The chain uses TRBV18 and TRBJ2-5; a possible D gene is TRBD1 (5 bases). The CDR3 is made up of 15 amino acids. V was pared by 3 bases and J by 2 bases, with 13 bases between. CDR1 is KGHSH and CDR2 is LQKENI in the germline V gene. The CDR3: CASSPELTDQETQYF. The DNA for the CDR3 is TGTGCCAGCTCACCTGAACTGACAGATCAAGAGACCCAGTACTTC.

The chain employs TRBV5-1 and TRBJ2-7; D perhaps matches TRBD2 (6 bases). Trimming cost V 3 bases and J 5 bases, with 18 bases left between them. Germline values: CDR1 SGHRS, CDR2 YFSETQ. CDR3 length: 15 amino acids. The CDR3 region is CASSSGTLRGDEQYF. DNA for the CDR3: TGCGCCAGCAGCTCCGGGACCCTCCGCGGGGACGAGCAGTACTTC.

In this sample, this clonotype turned up a few times. The rearrangement links TRBV7-9 to TRBJ2-3; 7 bases are shared with TRBD2. The J segment lost 0 bases and the V segment lost 4 bases, leaving 10 bases of the junction unmatched. There are 17 residues in the CDR3. Germline CDR1 and CDR2: SEHNR and FQNEAQ (reference sequence). DNA for the CDR3: TGTGCCAGCAGCTCATGGCGGGGGAGAGATAGCACAGATACGCAGTATTTT. This codes for CASSSWRGRDSTDTQYF.

This clonotype appeared many times. This chain connects TRBV11-2 to TRBJ2-1, with D unclear. Trimming left V 7 bases short and J 9 bases short, with 10 bases between. The germline gives CDR1 SGHAT, CDR2 FQNNGV. CDR3 length: 11 residues. CDR3 region: CASNEEPEQFF. Written as DNA, the CDR3 is TGTGCCAGCAATGAAGAGCCTGAGCAGTTCTTC.

There are a few counts of this clonotype. The J gene is TRBJ1-5, the V gene TRBV15; 12 bases fit TRBD1. Trimming at V came to 3 bases and at J to 1 base, leaving 4 bases not matched to a gene. Germline CDR1 and CDR2: LNHNV and YYDKDF (reference sequence). This CDR3 is 17 amino acids long. The CDR3 reads CATSSRDRGRSNQPQHF. The CDR3 DNA sequence: TGTGCCACCAGCAGCCGGGACAGGGGGCGAAGCAATCAGCCCCAGCATTTT.

This chain links TRBV5-1 with TRBJ2-3; 12 positions agree with TRBD2. This CDR3 region has 16 residues. The J segment lost 2 bases and the V segment lost 4 bases, leaving 5 bases of the junction unmatched. The germline CDR1 and CDR2 sequences are SGHRS and YFSETQ. CDR3 DNA: TGCGCCAGCAGCAAACTAGCGGGGGGAAACACAGATACGCAGTATTTT. Protein sequence: CASSKLAGGNTDTQYF.

The J gene is TRBJ2-5, the V gene TRBV18; 9 bases are shared with TRBD2. Trimming cost V 1 base and J 4 bases; bases outside gene matches: 16. The CDR3 is 19 residues long. Germline CDR1 and CDR2: KGHSH and LQKENI. CDR3 sequence (DNA): TGTGCCAGCTCACCACGCGGAGTAGCGGGGGCTTCCGGGGGAGAGACCCAGTACTTC. Its protein is CASSPRGVAGASGGETQYF.

This clonotype was detected many times. This chain connects TRBV7-8 to TRBJ1-1; D not resolved. Per the germline V gene, CDR1 is SGHVS and CDR2 is FQNEAQ. The CDR3 consists of 11 residues. Trimming pared 6 bases from V and 7 bases from J, leaving 9 bases between. CDR3 bases: TGTGCCAGCAGACAGCAAGGTGAAGCTTTCTTT. Its translation: CASRQQGEAFF.

This clonotype was seen a handful of times. The rearrangement uses TRBV12-3 or TRBV12-4 and TRBJ2-1; the D gene is possibly TRBD2 (6 bases). Between the trimmed V and J ends, which lost 3 bases and 3 bases, there was a span of 12 bases. This CDR3 spans 15 amino acids. The CDR3 loop reads CASSFRETFYNEQFF. CDR3 nucleotides: TGTGCCAGCAGTTTCCGGGAGACTTTCTACAATGAGCAGTTCTTC.

This clonotype was seen only a few times. The genes are TRBV15 and TRBJ1-1; D is undetermined. This CDR3 is built from 12 residues. Trimming pared 0 bases from V and 7 bases from J, leaving 6 bases between. Germline CDR1 LNHNV, CDR2 YYDKDF (reference sequence). CDR3 sequence: CATSRDTGEAFF. As DNA, the CDR3 is TGTGCCACCAGCAGAGATACTGGTGAAGCTTTCTTT.

V usage is TRBV27 and J usage is TRBJ1-2; D uncertain. CDR1 MNHEY and CDR2 SMNVEV come from the germline V gene (reference sequence). The V gene lost 3 bases and the J gene lost 3 bases, with 8 bases spanning the gap. The CDR3 is 13 amino acids. Here the CDR3 reads CASSFGSHYGYTF. In nucleotides, the CDR3 is TGTGCCAGCAGTTTCGGCAGCCACTATGGCTACACCTTC.

V usage is TRBV20-1 and J usage is TRBJ2-5; D uncertain. Germline CDR1 reads DFQATT; CDR2 reads SNEGSKA (reference sequence). V was clipped by 5 bases and J by 4 bases, with 14 bases between them. The length of the CDR3 is 13 residues. As DNA, the CDR3 is TGCAGTGCTCGCTACCAAAACCGAGAGACCCAGTACTTC. Its translation: CSARYQNRETQYF.

This clonotype was found a few times. The V and J genes are TRBV7-9 and TRBJ2-3; TRBD2 is a possible D gene (6 bases). The germline CDR1 and CDR2 sequences are SEHNR and FQNEAQ (reference sequence). The CDR3 is 13 amino acids. Trimming pared 4 bases from V and 9 bases from J, leaving 14 bases between. CDR3 bases: TGTGCCAGCAGCTCCATGGACCGGGGGACGCAGTATTTT. This codes for CASSSMDRGTQYF.

The table lists this clonotype with a few counts. This chain connects TRBV3-1 to TRBJ2-5; 7 positions match TRBD2. This CDR3 spans 15 amino acids. The V segment lost 4 bases and the J segment 2 bases; nucleotides outside the gene matches: 7. Germline loops: CDR1 LGHDT, CDR2 YNNKEL (reference sequence). The CDR3 protein is CASSPSSGLQETQYF. The DNA for the CDR3 is TGTGCCAGCAGCCCAAGTAGCGGGTTACAAGAGACCCAGTACTTC.

In its sample, this clonotype was seen many times. This chain connects TRBV12-3 or TRBV12-4 to TRBJ2-1; no firm D call. Trimming took 8 bases from V and 0 from J, leaving 11 bases between them. The length of the CDR3 is 14 residues. In nucleotides, the CDR3 is TGTGCCAGCTCCCTTTGGAACTCCTACAATGAGCAGTTCTTC. Protein sequence: CASSLWNSYNEQFF.

This clonotype occurred a few times. The V gene is TRBV6-4, the J gene TRBJ1-2; TRBD1 matches at 8 bases. CDR1 MRHNA and CDR2 SNTAGT come from the germline V gene. Germline trimming cut 6 bases from V and 4 bases from J; bases unmatched to any gene: 7. The CDR3 extends over 14 amino acids. The CDR3 loop is CASRAGGSSYGYTF. The CDR3 DNA follows: TGTGCCAGCAGGGCAGGGGGCTCCAGCTATGGCTACACCTTC.